This T cell receptor (beta chain) was identified during a study of CD8 T cell repertoires and HIV-1 epitope variants. TCRdb's copy holds only in-frame clones and misses some; the assay was immunoSEQ multiplex PCR. The data show about 5,900 clones, around 60% seen once. V gave up 3 bases and J gave up 0 bases, with 18 bases separating them. Germline loops: CDR1 MDHEN, CDR2 SYDVKM. CDR3 length equals 17 residues. This clone was observed a few times. Its antigen is not identified. The specimen sequenced was cultured CD8+ T cells derived from PBMCs. The gene calls are TRBV28 and TRBJ2-7, with D maybe TRBD1 (5 bases). The receptor was derived from a male donor with HIV. The CDR3 sequence is CASSFGTEGVDSYEQYF. The DNA for the CDR3 is TGTGCCAGCAGTTTCGGTACCGAAGGGGTCGACTCCTACGAGCAGTACTTC.